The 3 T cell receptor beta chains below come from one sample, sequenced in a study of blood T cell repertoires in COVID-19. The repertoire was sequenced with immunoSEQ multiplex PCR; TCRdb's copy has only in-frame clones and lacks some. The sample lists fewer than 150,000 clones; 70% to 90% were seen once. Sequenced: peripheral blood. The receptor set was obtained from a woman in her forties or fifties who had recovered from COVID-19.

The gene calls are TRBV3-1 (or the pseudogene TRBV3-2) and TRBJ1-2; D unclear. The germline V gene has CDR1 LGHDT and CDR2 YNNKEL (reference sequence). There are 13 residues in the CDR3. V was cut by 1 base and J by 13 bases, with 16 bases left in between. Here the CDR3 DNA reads TGTGCCAGCAGCCAAGGGCCCCGGAAGGCTAGCACCTTC. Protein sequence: CASSQGPRKASTF.

The CDR3 nucleotides are TGCGCCAGCAGCTGGGGGACTGGAACTAGCACAGATACGCAGTATTTT. Its translation: CASSWGTGTSTDTQYF. This chain joins TRBV5-1 and TRBJ2-3, with D possibly matching TRBD2 (6 bases). V gave up 3 bases and J gave up 0 bases, with 14 bases separating them. The CDR3 is 16 amino acids. Looked up from germline, CDR1 is SGHRS and CDR2 is YFSETQ.

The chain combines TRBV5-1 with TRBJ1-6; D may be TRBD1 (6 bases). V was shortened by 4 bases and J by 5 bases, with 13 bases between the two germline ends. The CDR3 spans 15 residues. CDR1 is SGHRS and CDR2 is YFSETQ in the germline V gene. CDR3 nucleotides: TGCGCCAGCAGCCTCAGGGGATCCCATAATTCACCCCTCCACTTT. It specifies CASSLRGSHNSPLHF.